These 20 T cell receptor beta chains were sequenced from one sample in a study of blood T cells in healthy people across ages. Primed by a sample-barcoded 5' primer and a J-beta primer mix, a second PCR proceeded for about 6 to 11 cycles. TCRdb re-derived calls from the 5' RACE reads in MiXCR, one entry per CDR3 protein. The sample has 1.8 million or so distinct CDR3 sequences, about 39% seen once. Sample: blood. Receptors originate from a human donor in good health.

In this sample, this clonotype turned up a few times. The V and J genes are TRBV5-1 and TRBJ1-1; 8 bases fit TRBD1. From germline, CDR1 is SGHRS and CDR2 YFSETQ. The trim removed 7 bases at V and 4 bases at J, leaving 6 bases unmatched. The CDR3 has 13 residues. CDR3 protein: CASFLDRGTEAFF. CDR3 coding DNA: TGCGCCAGCTTTCTCGACAGGGGCACTGAAGCTTTCTTT.

The V call is TRBV10-3, the J call TRBJ2-6; the match to TRBD1 covers 7 bases. Germline values: CDR1 ENHRY, CDR2 SYGVKD. The CDR3 runs to 15 residues. After removal of 7 bases from V and 2 bases from J, the junction contained 5 bases not matched to a gene. The DNA for the CDR3 is TGTGCCATCACCCCCACAGGGGCTGGGGCCAACGTCCTGACTTTC. Encoded protein: CAITPTGAGANVLTF.

The chain carries TRBV7-8 and TRBJ1-4; D is perhaps TRBD1 (6 bases). V was clipped by 5 bases and J by 9 bases, with 19 bases between them. The germline V gene encodes CDR1 SGHVS and CDR2 FQNEAQ. The CDR3 spans 15 residues. The CDR3 here is CASSPRGGGHKKLFF. In nucleotides, the CDR3 is TGTGCCAGCAGCCCGCGGGGAGGGGGTCACAAAAAACTGTTTTTT.

This clonotype has more than one count but fewer than ten. V is TRBV12-3 or TRBV12-4 and J is TRBJ1-2; perhaps TRBD1 as D (6 bases). V lost 3 bases and J lost 3, with 17 bases in between. The CDR3 extends over 16 amino acids. DNA of the CDR3: TGTGCCAGCAGTTTGAACTCGCGGGGGCTACACTATGGCTACACCTTC. The encoded protein is CASSLNSRGLHYGYTF.

This clonotype was found a few times. This sequence joins TRBV20-1 and TRBJ2-7; TRBD1 matches 12 bases. There are 14 residues in the CDR3. The V segment lost 5 bases and the J segment 4 bases; nucleotides outside the gene matches: 6. From germline, CDR1 is DFQATT and CDR2 SNEGSKA (reference sequence). DNA of the CDR3: TGCAGTGCTGACCGGGACAGGGGGCATTACGAGCAGTACTTC. This translates into CSADRDRGHYEQYF.

This clonotype was detected a few times. The chain carries TRBV29-1 and TRBJ1-1, with TRBD1 as a possible D gene (5 bases). CDR3 size: 12 residues. The V end lost 6 bases, the J end lost 7 bases, and 15 bases lay between the germline ends. CDR1 is SQVTM and CDR2 is ANQGSEA in the germline V gene. The CDR3, as DNA: TGCAGCGTCTCCCTCTCAGGGAATGAAGCTTTCTTT. Translation gives CSVSLSGNEAFF.

In regard to this clonotype: Sequence at one end of the junction differs from germline and may be a read error. This sequence joins TRBV9 and TRBJ2-5, with D uncertain. Germline-derived CDR1 and CDR2 are SGDLS and YYNGEE. The length of the CDR3 is 15 residues. The CDR3 DNA sequence: TGTGCCAGCAGCTCAAAGTACGGAGCCCAAGAGACCCGGTACTTC. Its protein product is CASSSKYGAQETRYF.

The chain is built from TRBV11-2 and TRBJ2-5, with TRBD2 matching over 7 bases. The germline V gene encodes CDR1 SGHAT and CDR2 FQNNGV. V lost 1 base and J lost 5; bases outside the gene matches: 13. The CDR3 sequence is 17 residues long. In DNA form, the CDR3 reads TGTGCCAGCAGCTTAGGGCCAGCGGGGCGCCGAGGGGAGACCCAGTACTTC. Protein sequence: CASSLGPAGRRGETQYF.

The chain joins TRBV7-2 to TRBJ2-7; D might be TRBD2 (7 bases). V gave up 2 bases and J gave up 7 bases, with 15 bases separating them. Per germline, CDR1 SGHTA and CDR2 FQGNSA. This CDR3 comprises 14 residues. The CDR3 nucleotides are TGTGCCAGCAGCTTAAGCGGGACAACAACGGAGCAGTACTTC. This gives the protein CASSLSGTTTEQYF.

This clonotype was counted many times. This CDR3 is CSARDRPDNEQFF. CDR3 sequence (DNA): TGCAGTGCTAGAGATAGGCCAGACAATGAGCAGTTCTTC. This rearrangement joins TRBV20-1 to TRBJ2-1; D gene unclear. V lost 0 bases to trimming and J lost 5 bases, with 8 bases between them. CDR1 is DFQATT, CDR2 SNEGSKA, per germline (reference sequence). The CDR3 has 13 amino acids.

In this sample, this clonotype turned up a few times. The chain joins TRBV5-1 to TRBJ2-1; 11 nucleotides match TRBD1. CDR1 and CDR2 (germline): SGHRS, YFSETQ. The CDR3 has 21 residues. Germline trimming cut 2 bases from V and 7 bases from J; bases unmatched to any gene: 23. The CDR3 DNA is TGCGCCAGCAGCTTCCCCTTCCCTCGTCCCGGGACAGGGGGGTTGCGTAATGAGCAGTTCTTC. Protein: CASSFPFPRPGTGGLRNEQFF.

V and J are TRBV24-1 and TRBJ2-4; 7 nucleotides line up with TRBD2. V gave up 2 bases and J gave up 8 bases; unmatched junction bases: 11. The length of the CDR3 is 16 residues. CDR1 is KGHDR, CDR2 SFDVKD, per germline. CDR3 nucleotide sequence: TGTGCCACCAGTGATTCTATTGCAGCGGGGTCAGACATTCAGTACTTC. It translates to CATSDSIAAGSDIQYF.

The rearrangement uses TRBV20-1 and TRBJ2-7; no clear D gene. Per the germline V gene, CDR1 is DFQATT and CDR2 is SNEGSKA (reference sequence). V shed 6 bases and J shed 4 bases, with 16 bases lying between them. CDR3 length: 13 amino acids. The CDR3 DNA sequence: TGCAGTGCCCTCAGTCAACACGGGTACGAGCAGTACTTC. This codes for CSALSQHGYEQYF.

This clonotype was detected only a few times. This rearrangement joins TRBV6-6 to TRBJ1-2, with D possibly TRBD1 on 5 matching bases. Germline V gene sequence: CDR1 MNHNY, CDR2 SVGAGI (reference sequence). The CDR3 extends over 13 amino acids. V was shortened by 2 bases and J by 8 bases, with 12 bases between the two germline ends. CDR3 nucleotides: TGTGCCAGCAGTTACGAGGGGCGACTGGGCTACACCTTC. Translated: CASSYEGRLGYTF.

The gene calls are TRBV20-1 and TRBJ1-4; D unclear. Trimming left V 6 bases short and J 7 bases short, with 12 bases between. The CDR3 runs to 12 residues. Germline assignment: CDR1 DFQATT and CDR2 SNEGSKA (reference sequence). The CDR3 region has the DNA TGCAGTGCAGCCCCAGCTACTGAAAAACTGTTTTTT. It translates to CSAAPATEKLFF.

The sample holds a few counts of this clonotype. The J gene is TRBJ1-2, the V gene TRBV2; possibly TRBD1 for D (5 bases). The V gene's germline CDR1 is SNHLY and CDR2 FYNNEI. This CDR3 comprises 11 residues. Trimming removed 7 bases at V and 5 bases at J, with 8 bases between. CDR3 region: CASIGAYGYTF. The CDR3 coding sequence is TGTGCCAGCATCGGGGCTTATGGCTACACCTTC. Full variable domain (outside the CDR3, taken from reference TRBV2 and TRBJ1-2): EPEVTQTPSHQVTQMGQEVILRCVPISNHLYFYWYRQILGQKVEFLVSFYNNEISEKSEIFDDQFSVERPDGSNFTLKIRSTKLEDSAMYFCASIGAYGYTFGSGTRLTVV.

Comments on this clonotype: This may come from a read error, since a much larger clone is one base off. As the CDR3 is not closed by the conserved phenylalanine or tryptophan, this likely results from a read error. The rearrangement uses TRBV7-2 and TRBJ2-6; D remains ambiguous. The length of the CDR3 is 16 residues. The ends were cut back, 5 bases at V and 0 bases at J, with 11 bases in the middle. The germline V gene encodes CDR1 SGHTA and CDR2 FQGNSA. CDR3 in amino acids: CASSRTVHSGANVLTV. The CDR3 DNA sequence: TGTGCCAGCAGCAGGACGGTACACTCTGGGGCCAACGTCCTGACTGTC.

This chain connects TRBV5-1 to TRBJ2-3; 8 bases fit TRBD2. The CDR3 is 14 amino acids. With V trimmed by 8 bases and J by 1 base, 6 bases remained unmatched. The germline gives CDR1 SGHRS, CDR2 YFSETQ. CDR3 nucleotide sequence: TGCGCCAGGCTACCGGGACTAGGCACAGATACGCAGTATTTT. It translates to CARLPGLGTDTQYF.

V and J are TRBV28 and TRBJ2-3, with D hard to call. Germline CDR1 MDHEN, CDR2 SYDVKM. V gave up 10 bases and J gave up 2 bases, with 10 bases separating them. The CDR3 spans 12 residues. DNA of the CDR3: TGTGCCACATTCCTAGACACAGATACGCAGTATTTT. Translation: CATFLDTDTQYF.

In its sample, this clonotype was seen a few times. This rearrangement joins TRBV12-5 to TRBJ1-2; 11 bases line up with TRBD1. The CDR3 is 16 amino acids. The germline gives CDR1 LGHNT, CDR2 FRNRAP. V gave up 4 bases and J gave up 5 bases; unmatched junction bases: 9. Written as DNA, the CDR3 is TGTGCTAGTGGTTATCCCGCGGGACAGGGGGAGTATGGCTACACCTTC. Protein sequence: CASGYPAGQGEYGYTF.